These 8 T cell receptor beta chains share one sample of origin, sequenced in a study of T cells in Graves' hyperthyroidism and ophthalmopathy. Template material for amplifying TCR beta CDR3 regions consisted of RNA transcripts. An initial round of RT-PCR targeting the TCR CDR3 relied on the HTBI primer set. In TCRdb, the multiplex PCR reads were re-called with MiXCR into one record per CDR3 protein. This repertoire shows hundreds of thousands of distinct CDR3 sequences, around 22% found once; its top ten account for 11%. Material for sequencing was blood. The receptors derive from a woman aged 25 to 45 with Graves' ophthalmopathy.

This clonotype was counted ten times or more. One end of the junction does not line up with germline, which may come from a read error. The chain joins TRBV5-1 to TRBJ2-5; 10 bases are shared with TRBD2. CDR3 size: 15 residues. Germline values: CDR1 SGHRS, CDR2 YFSETQ. The CDR3 DNA is TGTGCCAGCAGCTTAAGGCTAGCGGGGGAAGAGACCCAGTACTTC. Residues: CASSLRLAGEETQYF.

This clonotype appeared many times. The CDR3 region has the DNA TGTGCCAGCAGTTGGGACAGGAGGGAGCAGTACTTC. This gives the protein CASSWDRREQYF. This chain uses TRBV12-3 or TRBV12-4 with TRBJ2-7; 8 bases agree with TRBD1. The CDR3 sequence is 12 residues long. J lost 7 bases, V lost 4 bases, and 3 bases had no gene match.

This clonotype was found many times. J is TRBJ1-3 and V is TRBV7-2; no clear D. The ends were cut back, 2 bases at V and 2 bases at J, with 13 bases in the middle. The germline V gene encodes CDR1 SGHTA and CDR2 FQGNSA. There are 16 residues in the CDR3. The CDR3 here is CASSLSVSGTGNTIYF. The CDR3 nucleotides are TGTGCCAGCAGCTTAAGCGTGAGCGGGACTGGAAACACCATATATTTT.

This clonotype turned up a few times. The rearrangement links TRBV5-1 to TRBJ2-7, with 8 bases that match TRBD2. V was clipped by 1 base and J by 3 bases; unmatched bases: 9. In germline, CDR1 is SGHRS, CDR2 YFSETQ. This CDR3 is 16 amino acids long. CDR3 sequence: CASSLLGVGGGYEQYF. The DNA for the CDR3 is TGCGCCAGCAGCTTGCTTGGGGTCGGGGGGGGCTACGAGCAGTACTTC.

The rearrangement links TRBV11-1 to TRBJ2-3, with TRBD1 identical over 7 bases. This CDR3 comprises 14 residues. V lost 3 bases, J lost 6 bases, and 6 bases stayed unmatched. Per the germline V gene, CDR1 is SGHAT and CDR2 is FQDESV (reference sequence). Written as DNA, the CDR3 is TGTGCCAGCAGCTTGAGAGGGGGCGAGGATACGCAGTATTTT. Translating it yields CASSLRGGEDTQYF. The full variable domain, completed using reference TRBV11-1 and TRBJ2-3, is EAEVAQSPRYKITEKSQAVAFWCDPISGHATLYWYRQILGQGPELLVQFQDESVVDDSQLPKDRFSAERLKGVDSTLKIQPAELGDSAMYLCASSLRGGEDTQYFGPGTRLTVL.

This chain connects TRBV20-1 to TRBJ2-2, with D unclear. The germline V gene has CDR1 DFQATT and CDR2 SNEGSKA (reference sequence). The length of the CDR3 is 13 residues. Deletions cut 1 base from V and 4 bases from J, with 7 bases between. The CDR3 reads CSARGLSTGELFF. The CDR3 nucleotides read TGCAGTGCTAGAGGTCTATCCACCGGGGAGCTGTTTTTT.

This clonotype appeared a few times. The CDR3 DNA reads as TGCAGTGCCCCCCGGAGGGACAGGGACCTAGGGACCCAGTACTTC. Protein product: CSAPRRDRDLGTQYF. The chain joins TRBV20-1 to TRBJ2-5; 9 nucleotides line up with TRBD1. The germline CDR1 and CDR2 sequences are DFQATT and SNEGSKA (reference sequence). The CDR3 has 15 residues. V was pared by 6 bases and J by 7 bases, with 15 bases of the junction left unmatched.

This chain uses TRBV5-1 with TRBJ1-2; 10 bases line up with TRBD1. The CDR3 has 14 residues. The germline gives CDR1 SGHRS, CDR2 YFSETQ. The J segment lost 6 bases and the V segment lost 4 bases, leaving 6 bases of the junction unmatched. Here the CDR3 reads CASSPGQGRHGYTF. The CDR3 bases are TGCGCCAGCAGCCCGGGACAGGGGCGCCATGGCTACACCTTC.